The clone carrying this T cell receptor (beta chain) has more than one count but fewer than ten. The antigen is undetermined. A sample-barcoded 5' primer and a J-beta primer mix were used in a second PCR of about 7 to 12 cycles. TCRdb re-called the 5' RACE reads through MiXCR, storing one row per CDR3 protein. The profile shows approximately 800,000 distinct CDR3 sequences, just under 25% of them singletons. This entry belongs to a study of blood T cells in healthy people across ages. Germline V CDR1 and CDR2: SGHTA, FQGNSA. This CDR3 contains 14 residues. The V end lost 1 base, the J end lost 5 bases, and 12 bases lay between the germline ends. Study-level points and caveats: Long-lived and aged donors differed, with more naive CD4+ cells and higher diversity in the long-lived. While age rose, TCR beta diversity per million T cells dropped in a roughly linear way.

These data were likewise used in another study, on T cells of mothers and their children. That work states: Using the M1S primer, the second PCR added sample barcodes along with 2-4 random nucleotides. Persisting microchimeric T cell clones went undetected.

The sequenced sample was blood. The rearrangement links TRBV7-2 to TRBJ2-7, with D perhaps matching TRBD1 (6 bases). The receptor's source is a boy between 10 and 17 years old in good health. CDR3 nucleotides: TGTGCCAGCAGCTTAGTCTCTGGGGGCGACGAGCAGTACTTC. Encoded protein: CASSLVSGGDEQYF. The variable domain in full, completed from reference TRBV7-2 and TRBJ2-7, reads GAGVSQSPSNKVTEKGKDVELRCDPISGHTALYWYRQSLGQGLEFLIYFQGNSAPDKSGLPSDRFSAERTGGSVSTLTIQRTQQEDSAVYLCASSLVSGGDEQYFGPGTRLTVT.